Below, 16 T cell receptor beta chains from the same sample are listed, as sequenced in a study of T cells in Graves' hyperthyroidism and ophthalmopathy. The TCR beta CDR3 regions underwent amplification using RNA transcripts as the source. Carried out on the TCR CDR3, a first-round RT-PCR used the HTBI primer set. Via MiXCR, TCRdb re-called the multiplex PCR reads, giving one row per CDR3 protein. The profile shows under 300,000 distinct CDR3 sequences, more than 10% of them singletons. Material: blood. Receptors were obtained from a woman aged 25 to 39 with Graves' hyperthyroidism that later progressed to Graves' ophthalmopathy.

This clonotype was counted ten times or more. J is TRBJ2-1 and V is TRBV2, with D tentatively TRBD1 or TRBD2 (6 bases each). Per the germline V gene, CDR1 is SNHLY and CDR2 is FYNNEI. V lost 7 bases and J lost 2, with 24 bases in between. This CDR3 is 18 amino acids long. CDR3 residues: CASTKEGQTTFTYNEQFF. CDR3 coding DNA: TGTGCCAGCACGAAGGAGGGACAAACTACCTTCACCTACAATGAGCAGTTCTTC.

The V call is TRBV19, the J call TRBJ2-2; no definite D call. This CDR3 spans 14 amino acids. V dropped 5 bases and J dropped 1 base, with 8 bases sitting between them. Germline V gene sequence: CDR1 LNHDA, CDR2 SQIVND (reference sequence). CDR3 bases: TGTGCCAGTAGTTTCTGGCAGAACACCGGGGAGCTGTTTTTT. Amino acids: CASSFWQNTGELFF.

This clonotype was picked up many times. The chain combines TRBV7-2 with TRBJ2-1, with no clear D. The CDR3 covers 12 residues. Trimming stripped 1 base from V and 9 bases from J, with 7 bases between. The germline CDR1 and CDR2 sequences are SGHTA and FQGNSA. CDR3 sequence: CASSLVLSEQFF. Written as DNA, the CDR3 is TGTGCCAGCAGCTTAGTCCTTAGTGAGCAGTTCTTC.

There are many counts of this clonotype. The chain combines TRBV5-5 with TRBJ2-7; no definite D call. Per the germline V gene, CDR1 is SGHKS and CDR2 is YYEKEE (reference sequence). The CDR3 loop spans 12 amino acids. V lost 5 bases to trimming and J lost 8 bases, with 14 bases between them. This CDR3 is CASRRSSEQQYF. The DNA for the CDR3 is TGTGCCAGCAGACGCTCTAGTGAACAGCAGTACTTC. Supplemented by reference TRBV5-5 and TRBJ2-7, the full variable domain reads DAGVTQSPTHLIKTRGQQVTLRCSPISGHKSVSWYQQVLGQGPQFIFQYYEKEERGRGNFPDRFSARQFPNYSSELNVNALLLGDSALYLCASRRSSEQQYFGPGTRLTVT.

This clonotype was detected many times. The chain links TRBV12-3 or TRBV12-4 to TRBJ2-3; 9 bases match TRBD2. The V and J ends lost 2 bases and 0 bases, in that order; junction bases with no gene match: 3. The CDR3 length is 16 residues. CDR3 bases: TGTGCCAGCAGTTTACTAGCGGGGACTAGCACAGATACGCAGTATTTT. Protein sequence: CASSLLAGTSTDTQYF.

This clonotype was counted at least ten times. The V call is TRBV20-1, the J call TRBJ2-1, with 8 bases matching TRBD2. CDR1 and CDR2 (germline): DFQATT, SNEGSKA (reference sequence). The CDR3 is 14 amino acids. With V trimmed by 5 bases and J by 4 bases, 7 bases remained unmatched. The CDR3 bases are TGCAGTGCTCCCGTGAGCGGGGGATACAATGAGCAGTTCTTC. It translates to CSAPVSGGYNEQFF.

The chain combines TRBV19 with TRBJ1-5; possible D gene TRBD1, 6 bases. Germline V lookup: CDR1 LNHDA, CDR2 SQIVND (reference sequence). With 0 bases removed from V and 6 bases from J, the gap between germline ends came to 12 bases. CDR3 length equals 15 residues. The CDR3, as DNA: TGTGCCAGTAGTATAGAAGGGGGGGCGAGTCAGCCCCAGCATTTT. This translates into CASSIEGGASQPQHF. Full variable domain (rest looked up from reference TRBV19 and TRBJ1-5): DGGITQSPKYLFRKEGQNVTLSCEQNLNHDAMYWYRQDPGQGLRLIYYSQIVNDFQKGDIAEGYSVSREKKESFPLTVTSAQKNPTAFYLCASSIEGGASQPQHFGDGTRLSIL.

The genes are TRBV28 and TRBJ2-7; TRBD2 matches at 7 bases. Germline lookup yields CDR1 MDHEN and CDR2 SYDVKM. Trimming cost V 9 bases and J 0 bases; bases outside gene matches: 8. CDR3 length: 14 residues. This CDR3 is CASSSGTTSYEQYF. The CDR3 region has the DNA TGTGCCAGTTCGAGCGGGACCACCTCCTACGAGCAGTACTTC.

The chain recombines TRBV9 with TRBJ1-3; TRBD1 is a possible D gene (5 bases). Between the trimmed V and J ends, which lost 3 bases and 3 bases, there was a span of 13 bases. Germline V gene sequence: CDR1 SGDLS, CDR2 YYNGEE. The CDR3 has 15 amino acids. The DNA for the CDR3 is TGTGCCAGCAGCGAAACCGGGACCTTTGGAAACACCATATATTTT. Protein: CASSETGTFGNTIYF.

This clonotype was found many times. This chain links TRBV6-1 with TRBJ2-7; possible D gene TRBD2, 6 bases. Trimming removed 6 bases from V and 5 bases from J, with 20 bases in between. The CDR3 is 15 residues long. Germline loops: CDR1 MNHNS, CDR2 SASEGT. CDR3 bases: TGTGCCAGCAGCCCCCTAGGAGGGAGGAAGAACGAGCAGTACTTC. Residues: CASSPLGGRKNEQYF.

This clonotype was seen at least ten times. The V call is TRBV28, the J call TRBJ2-1; 7 nucleotides match TRBD2. The CDR3 sequence is 15 residues long. The J segment lost 5 bases and the V segment lost 2 bases, leaving 6 bases of the junction unmatched. Looked up from germline, CDR1 is MDHEN and CDR2 is SYDVKM. CDR3 sequence reads: CASSLVAGLHNEQFF. Written as DNA, the CDR3 is TGTGCCAGCAGTTTAGTTGCGGGACTACACAATGAGCAGTTCTTC.

The chain recombines TRBV6-1 with TRBJ1-1; TRBD1 agrees at 8 bases. The V gene end was trimmed by 6 bases and the J gene end by 0 bases; junction bases not matched to a gene: 15. This CDR3 contains 18 residues. Germline values: CDR1 MNHNS, CDR2 SASEGT. The CDR3 coding sequence is TGTGCCAGCAGCCCCGTATCAGGGGGCCTGAAGATGAACACTGAAGCTTTCTTT. Translation: CASSPVSGGLKMNTEAFF.

This clonotype was counted at least ten times. The chain recombines TRBV5-8 with TRBJ2-1; D not resolved. There are 16 residues in the CDR3. V was cut by 4 bases and J by 5 bases, with 19 bases left in between. Per germline, CDR1 SGHTS and CDR2 YDEGEE. CDR3 region: CASSPEISGPHNEQFF. The CDR3 nucleotides are TGTGCCAGCAGCCCGGAGATTAGTGGGCCCCACAATGAGCAGTTCTTC. Full variable domain (missing parts from reference TRBV5-8 and TRBJ2-1): EAGVTQSPTHLIKTRGQQATLRCSPISGHTSVYWYQQALGLGLQFLLWYDEGEERNRGNFPPRFSGRQFPNYSSELNVNALELEDSALYLCASSPEISGPHNEQFFGPGTRLTVL.

This clonotype appeared many times. The V call is TRBV6-1, the J call TRBJ1-5; D might be TRBD1 (5 bases). Germline-derived CDR1 and CDR2 are MNHNS and SASEGT. The CDR3 extends over 14 amino acids. The V end was cut by 5 bases, the J end by 2 bases, with 10 bases between. CDR3 DNA sequence: TGTGCCAGCAGTTACGCGGGGGGCAATCAGCCCCAGCATTTT. Its translation: CASSYAGGNQPQHF.

This clonotype was seen more than once but under ten times. This chain connects TRBV19 to TRBJ2-2; TRBD1 might be the D (5 bases). V was cut by 8 bases and J by 0 bases, with 16 bases left in between. Germline V lookup: CDR1 LNHDA, CDR2 SQIVND (reference sequence). CDR3 length: 16 amino acids. This chain's CDR3 is CASLASGHANTGELFF. DNA for the CDR3: TGTGCCAGTTTAGCTTCTGGACATGCGAACACCGGGGAGCTGTTTTTT.

This clonotype was counted many times. The rearrangement links TRBV29-1 to TRBJ1-1; TRBD1 aligns across 8 bases. From germline, CDR1 is SQVTM and CDR2 ANQGSEA. After removal of 4 bases from V and 1 base from J, the junction contained 5 bases not matched to a gene. The CDR3 contains 14 residues. CDR3: CSVATDRGNTEAFF. As DNA, the CDR3 is TGCAGCGTTGCTACAGACAGGGGGAACACTGAAGCTTTCTTT.